The 13 T cell receptor beta chains reported below all come from one sample, sequenced in a study of T cells in Graves' hyperthyroidism and ophthalmopathy. RNA transcripts served as the template for amplifying TCR beta CDR3 regions. Primed by the HTBI set, a first-round RT-PCR was run on the TCR CDR3. TCRdb redid the calling of the multiplex PCR reads with MiXCR, one entry per CDR3 protein. This sample carries about 580,000 distinct CDR3 sequences, approximately 14% of them seen once, and the ten largest clones take 5.8%. Sequenced: blood. The receptor source for this set is a woman in her twenties or thirties with Graves' hyperthyroidism that later progressed to Graves' ophthalmopathy.

This clonotype was seen at least ten times. This chain connects TRBV20-1 to TRBJ2-2; weak D call: TRBD2 (5 bases). Germline values: CDR1 DFQATT, CDR2 SNEGSKA (reference sequence). Trimming pared 6 bases from V and 4 bases from J, leaving 12 bases between. CDR3 length equals 13 residues. CDR3 region: CSAADGVTGELFF. The CDR3 nucleotides read TGCAGTGCCGCGGACGGGGTCACCGGGGAGCTGTTTTTT.

This clonotype was detected a few times. This rearrangement joins TRBV19 to TRBJ1-2; TRBD1 might be the D (5 bases). Trimming cost V 4 bases and J 5 bases, with 11 bases left between them. Germline V lookup: CDR1 LNHDA, CDR2 SQIVND (reference sequence). There are 13 residues in the CDR3. The CDR3 DNA sequence: TGTGCCAGTAGTAGGGTGGAGGGGTATGGCTACACCTTC. As protein: CASSRVEGYGYTF.

This clonotype came up many times. A junction boundary mismatches the germline segment, possibly from a read error. The rearrangement links TRBV7-9 to TRBJ2-7; 7 nucleotides align to TRBD1. There are 14 residues in the CDR3. The germline V gene has CDR1 SEHNR and CDR2 FQNEAQ (reference sequence). As DNA, the CDR3 is TGTGTCAGCAGCTTAGCCGACAGGGCCTACGAGCAGTACTTC. Translated, it gives CVSSLADRAYEQYF.

This clonotype was observed many times. This chain links TRBV28 with TRBJ2-1; D gene uncertain. Germline V CDR1 and CDR2: MDHEN, SYDVKM. The germline V and J ends were trimmed by 2 bases and 2 bases, with 7 bases remaining between them. The CDR3 runs to 14 residues. CDR3 protein: CASSLRETYNEQFF. CDR3 sequence (DNA): TGTGCCAGCAGTTTAAGGGAAACCTACAATGAGCAGTTCTTC.

The CDR3 reads CSATGTTYNEQFF. In DNA form, the CDR3 reads TGCAGTGCCACCGGGACCACTTACAATGAGCAGTTCTTC. The rearrangement uses TRBV20-1 and TRBJ2-1; D is perhaps TRBD1 or TRBD2 (5 bases each). Germline CDR1 and CDR2: DFQATT and SNEGSKA (reference sequence). Between the trimmed V and J ends, which lost 6 bases and 4 bases, there was a span of 13 bases. The CDR3 consists of 13 residues.

In its sample, this clonotype was seen many times. The chain has TRBV30 and TRBJ2-5, with D perhaps TRBD2 (6 bases). V dropped 3 bases and J dropped 0 bases, with 11 bases sitting between them. Germline V gene data show CDR1 as GTSNPN and CDR2 as SVGIG (reference sequence). CDR3 length equals 14 residues. For the CDR3, the DNA is TGTGCCTGGAGCGGATTAGCGGACCAAGAGACCCAGTACTTC. Translating it yields CAWSGLADQETQYF.

This clonotype has a handful of counts. This chain uses TRBV28 with TRBJ1-4; TRBD1 matches 8 bases. After removal of 3 bases from V and 7 bases from J, the junction contained 7 bases not matched to a gene. CDR3 length: 15 amino acids. The germline V gene has CDR1 MDHEN and CDR2 SYDVKM. The CDR3 nucleotides are TGTGCCAGCAGTTTCACCGGGACAGGCGCTGAAAAACTGTTTTTT. Translation gives CASSFTGTGAEKLFF.

V usage is TRBV6-1 and J usage is TRBJ2-1, with TRBD1 matching 7 bases. The CDR3 length is 13 residues. Germline CDR1 is MNHNS and CDR2 is SASEGT. J gave up 10 bases and V 5 bases, and 8 bases lay outside the gene matches. The CDR3 DNA is TGTGCCAGCAGTCCCTACCCGGGACAGGAGCAGTTCTTC. Translation: CASSPYPGQEQFF.

The V gene is TRBV19, the J gene TRBJ2-2, with 7 bases aligning to TRBD2. Germline V lookup: CDR1 LNHDA, CDR2 SQIVND (reference sequence). V was clipped by 3 bases and J by 4 bases; unmatched bases: 2. This CDR3 is built from 14 residues. This chain's CDR3 is CASSITSATGELFF. DNA for the CDR3: TGTGCCAGTAGTATTACTAGCGCCACCGGGGAGCTGTTTTTT.

In its sample, this clonotype was seen a few times. In DNA form, the CDR3 reads TGCGCCAGCAGCCAAGACAGGACCCCGAGTCTGACTTCCTACGAGCAGTACTTC. Its protein product is CASSQDRTPSLTSYEQYF. The chain uses TRBV4-1 and TRBJ2-7; D unclear. V dropped 0 bases and J dropped 1 base, with 19 bases sitting between them. CDR1 MGHRA and CDR2 YSYEKL come from the germline V gene. The CDR3 spans 18 residues.

This clonotype was seen ten or more times. The chain recombines TRBV12-3 or TRBV12-4 with TRBJ1-2, with no clear D. The CDR3 totals 14 residues. Trimming pared 6 bases from V and 7 bases from J, leaving 18 bases between. The CDR3 DNA reads TGTGCCAGCAGCCTTCGCGGGTTGCGGACTGGCTACACCTTC. Its protein is CASSLRGLRTGYTF.

The sample holds a few counts of this clonotype. A single base separates this from a much larger clone, so it may be a read error. The V and J genes are TRBV12-3 or TRBV12-4 and TRBJ2-3; 7 bases line up with TRBD1. V shed 5 bases, J shed 1 base, and the junction held 9 bases outside the gene matches. The CDR3 is made up of 16 amino acids. The CDR3 nucleotides are TGTGCCAGCAGTGATACAGGGGCCCCGGGCACAGATACGCAGTATTTT. This sequence encodes CASSDTGAPGTDTQYF.

J is TRBJ2-6 and V is TRBV25-1; D could derive from TRBD1 or TRBD2 (5 bases each). Germline CDR1 is MGHDK and CDR2 is SYGVNS. V lost 3 bases and J lost 0, with 12 bases in between. CDR3 size: 17 residues. The CDR3 DNA reads TGTGCCAGCAGTGAGGGGACCGCTCCCTCTGGGGCCAACGTCCTGACTTTC. Encoded protein: CASSEGTAPSGANVLTF.